The rows below give T cell receptor beta chains drawn from one sample of a study of shared clonotypes between healthy human individuals. Clones were read by immunoSEQ multiplex PCR, and TCRdb kept only the in-frame ones, dropping some. This repertoire shows roughly 2,000,000 clones, roughly 95% found once; its top ten account for around 1.2%. Sequencing was carried out using naive CD8+ T cells sorted from blood. These receptors all come from a man in his late teens or twenties in good health. Both conserved end residues are part of each CDR3. Each record gives: V gene, clone size, D gene, J gene, CDR3 protein, CDR3 DNA. The D gene is left open where the match is weak. Clone size appears in some rows only: once, few, many, or a class for an expanded clone.

TRBV7-2,.,TRBD2,TRBJ2-5,CASSGLAGEATQYF,TGTGCCAGCAGCGGACTAGCGGGAGAAGCGACCCAGTACTTC
TRBV7-9,.,TRBD2,TRBJ2-3,CASSLGTSGSTDTQYF,TGTGCCAGCAGCTTAGGGACTAGCGGCTCCACAGATACGCAGTATTTT
TRBV29-1,.,.,TRBJ2-1,CSSDPGGYNEQFF,TGCAGCTCGGATCCCGGAGGGTACAATGAGCAGTTCTTC
TRBV7-6,.,TRBD2,TRBJ2-5,CASSSRTSGGVETQYF,TGTGCCAGCAGCTCACGGACTAGCGGGGGGGTAGAGACCCAGTACTTC
TRBV7-9,few,TRBD1,TRBJ1-6,CASSLWTGYNSPLHF,TGTGCCAGCAGCCTATGGACAGGGTATAATTCACCCCTCCACTTT
TRBV5-6,once,.,TRBJ2-5,CASRAGTHQETQYF,TGTGCCAGCAGGGCCGGGACCCATCAAGAGACCCAGTACTTC
TRBV5-6,.,TRBD1,TRBJ2-7,CASSFPGQGDEQYF,TGTGCCAGCAGCTTTCCGGGACAGGGTGATGAGCAGTACTTC
TRBV2,.,.,TRBJ2-5,CASSELIFGVYQETQYF,TGTGCCAGCAGTGAGTTGATTTTTGGGGTGTACCAAGAGACCCAGTACTTC
TRBV19,.,.,TRBJ2-7,CASSIGAGSSYEQYF,TGTGCCAGTAGTATTGGGGCGGGTAGCTCCTACGAGCAGTACTTC
TRBV30,.,.,TRBJ1-2,CAWSPWLGGYTF,TGTGCCTGGAGTCCGTGGCTGGGGGGCTACACCTTC
TRBV28,.,.,TRBJ2-7,CASRPGHSYEQYF,TGTGCCAGCAGGCCGGGACATTCCTACGAGCAGTACTTC
TRBV6-5,once,TRBD2,TRBJ2-7,CASSFGTSEYEQYF,TGTGCCAGCAGCTTTGGGACTAGCGAGTACGAGCAGTACTTC
TRBV6-1,once,.,TRBJ2-7,CASSPSGFPTYEQYF,TGTGCCAGCAGTCCGAGCGGGTTCCCCACCTACGAGCAGTACTTC
TRBV5-6,.,.,TRBJ1-2,CASSLAEGFPYGYTF,TGTGCCAGCAGCTTGGCCGAGGGTTTCCCGTATGGCTACACCTTC
TRBV7-9,.,TRBD2,TRBJ2-2,CASSFPASGEPKPGELFF,TGTGCCAGCAGCTTCCCCGCTAGCGGGGAGCCCAAGCCCGGGGAGCTGTTTTTT
TRBV6-6,.,.,TRBJ2-7,CASSYSDFEQYF,TGTGCCAGCAGTTACAGTGATTTCGAGCAGTACTTC